This T cell receptor (beta chain) was sequenced for a study of blood T cell repertoires in COVID-19. The V gene lost 6 bases and the J gene lost 0 bases, with 23 bases spanning the gap. The CDR3 is made up of 18 amino acids. In germline, CDR1 is LNHDA, CDR2 SQIVND (reference sequence). This clone was recorded only once. Libraries were prepared by immunoSEQ multiplex PCR; TCRdb keeps only in-frame clonotypes and omits some of them. The sample includes almost 85,000 clones, around 82% of them seen just once. V and J are TRBV19 and TRBJ1-1, with unresolved D. Sequenced: peripheral blood. This receptor was obtained from a man older than 75 with active or convalescent COVID-19. The DNA for the CDR3 is TGTGCCAGTAGCAAGGATGGACGGGGAAGGAACATGAACACTGAAGCTTTCTTT. This encodes CASSKDGRGRNMNTEAFF.